The 16 T cell receptor beta chains listed next were all sequenced from one sample in a study of cytomegalovirus exposure and HLA in healthy donors. A multiplex PCR was run with 60 Vbeta primers and 13 Jbeta primers. Using immunoSEQ multiplex PCR, the repertoire was profiled, and TCRdb retains in-frame clones only, with some absent. The sample holds some 130,000 clones, 80% seen once. Specimen: PBMCs. The source of these receptors is a male donor in good health and CMV-seronegative.

This CDR3 reads CASSQDSRNTEAFF. Here the CDR3 DNA reads TGTGCCAGCAGCCAAGATAGCAGGAACACTGAAGCTTTCTTT. The chain is built from TRBV4-2 and TRBJ1-1; the D is unclear. V lost 0 bases and J lost 1, with 6 bases in between. CDR3 length equals 14 residues. CDR1 is LGHNA, CDR2 YNFKEQ, per germline.

Comments on this clone: One junction end disagrees with the germline gene, perhaps due to a read error. The J gene is TRBJ2-6, the V gene TRBV5-3; D perhaps matches TRBD1 (6 bases). TRBV5-3 is an ORF, with its function uncertain. The CDR3 covers 19 residues. The CDR3 region is CARSLGGGQTSSGANGLTF. The CDR3 DNA reads TGTGCCAGAAGCCTCGGAGGAGGACAGACCAGCTCTGGGGCCAACGGCCTGACTTTC.

This clone was counted a single time. This rearrangement joins TRBV13 to TRBJ2-7; no clear D. With 1 base removed from V and 4 bases from J, the gap between germline ends came to 11 bases. The CDR3 covers 14 residues. CDR1 and CDR2 from the germline V gene are PRHDT and FYEKMQ (reference sequence). For the CDR3, the DNA is TGTGCCAGCAGCTTAGCGGGTTTGTCTTACGAGCAGTACTTC. Its protein is CASSLAGLSYEQYF.

V and J are TRBV15 and TRBJ1-4; D is ambiguous. CDR1 is LNHNV, CDR2 YYDKDF, per germline (reference sequence). CDR3 size: 15 residues. The germline V and J ends were trimmed by 0 bases and 7 bases, with 12 bases remaining between them. CDR3 in amino acids: CATSREGGRGEKLFF. CDR3 DNA: TGTGCCACCAGCAGAGAGGGAGGGCGTGGTGAAAAACTGTTTTTT. The variable domain in full, completed from reference TRBV15 and TRBJ1-4, reads DAMVIQNPRYQVTQFGKPVTLSCSQTLNHNVMYWYQQKSSQAPKLLFHYYDKDFNNEADTPDNFQSRRPNTSFCFLDIRSPGLGDTAMYLCATSREGGRGEKLFFGSGTQLSVL.

This chain joins TRBV25-1 and TRBJ2-1; 10 bases map to TRBD2. V was clipped by 3 bases and J by 6 bases; unmatched bases: 5. Germline assignment: CDR1 MGHDK and CDR2 SYGVNS. This CDR3 is built from 15 residues. The CDR3 spells CASSEGAGGRNEQFF. DNA for the CDR3: TGTGCCAGCAGTGAGGGAGCGGGAGGGCGCAATGAGCAGTTCTTC.

This chain's CDR3 is CASSQAGGDEKLFF. DNA for the CDR3: TGCGCCAGCAGCCAGGCAGGGGGCGATGAAAAACTGTTTTTT. The J gene is TRBJ1-4, the V gene TRBV4-3; 8 nucleotides align to TRBD1. The CDR3 has 14 residues. The junction had 3 bases not matched to a gene; V was cut back by 3 bases and J by 6 bases. Germline V lookup: CDR1 LGHNA, CDR2 YSLEER.

J is TRBJ1-4 and V is TRBV11-3; 8 bases are shared with TRBD1. This CDR3 contains 20 residues. V lost 1 base, J lost 6 bases, and 19 bases stayed unmatched. Germline values: CDR1 SGHNT, CDR2 YENEEA. The CDR3 loop is CASSLVARQGFSFKDEKLFF. For the CDR3, the DNA is TGTGCCAGCAGCTTAGTTGCCCGACAGGGGTTCTCCTTTAAGGATGAAAAACTGTTTTTT.

This chain connects TRBV7-2 to TRBJ2-7; D gene unclear. Germline V gene lookup returns CDR1 SGHTA and CDR2 FQGNSA. This CDR3 contains 13 residues. Trimming left V 1 base short and J 6 bases short, with 10 bases between. CDR3 sequence (DNA): TGTGCCAGCAGCTTAGGAGGTCGCGGCGAGCAGTACTTC. Encoded protein: CASSLGGRGEQYF. Supplemented by reference TRBV7-2 and TRBJ2-7, the full variable domain reads GAGVSQSPSNKVTEKGKDVELRCDPISGHTALYWYRQSLGQGLEFLIYFQGNSAPDKSGLPSDRFSAERTGGSVSTLTIQRTQQEDSAVYLCASSLGGRGEQYFGPGTRLTVT.

Points on this clone: No conserved phenylalanine or tryptophan ends this CDR3, so it is likely a read error. The chain couples TRBV7-9 to TRBJ1-1; 8 bases are shared with TRBD1. J was trimmed by 3 bases and V by 4 bases; bases with no gene match: 7. Germline lookup yields CDR1 SEHNR and CDR2 FQNEAQ (reference sequence). CDR3 size: 15 residues. The DNA of the CDR3 is TGTGCCAGCAGCTCCACCCAGGGGGCGGACACTGAAGCTTTCCTT. Amino acid sequence: CASSSTQGADTEAFL.

This clone showed up just a few times. The V call is TRBV14, the J call TRBJ2-5, with D unresolved. Trimming removed 0 bases from V and 2 bases from J, with 10 bases in between. CDR3 length equals 15 residues. Per germline, CDR1 SGHDN and CDR2 FVKESK. The CDR3 reads CASSQDRQTQETQYF. Here the CDR3 DNA reads TGTGCCAGCAGCCAAGATCGCCAGACTCAAGAGACCCAGTACTTC.

The chain joins TRBV6-6 to TRBJ1-1; D unclear. The ends were cut back, 2 bases at V and 6 bases at J, with 10 bases in the middle. Germline loops: CDR1 MNHNY, CDR2 SVGAGI (reference sequence). This CDR3 contains 13 residues. The CDR3 spells CASSYEGSAEAFF. The CDR3 coding sequence is TGTGCCAGCAGTTACGAGGGCTCAGCTGAAGCTTTCTTT.

The rearrangement links TRBV5-4 to TRBJ2-3; D is perhaps TRBD2 (5 bases). Germline V gene sequence: CDR1 SGHNT, CDR2 YYREEE (reference sequence). V was pared by 0 bases and J by 6 bases, with 8 bases between. This CDR3 is built from 13 residues. The CDR3 region has the DNA TGTGCCAGCAGCTTGGCTAGCTCGGATACGCAGTATTTT. This translates into CASSLASSDTQYF. Complete variable domain (other parts from reference TRBV5-4 and TRBJ2-3): ETGVTQSPTHLIKTRGQQVTLRCSSQSGHNTVSWYQQALGQGPQFIFQYYREEENGRGNFPPRFSGLQFPNYSSELNVNALELDDSALYLCASSLASSDTQYFGPGTRLTVL.

The chain recombines TRBV19 with TRBJ2-5; possible D gene TRBD1, 6 bases. The germline V and J ends were trimmed by 6 bases and 4 bases, with 15 bases remaining between them. CDR3 size: 14 residues. Germline V gives CDR1 LNHDA, CDR2 SQIVND (reference sequence). The CDR3 reads CASSSGLGAETQYF. The CDR3 DNA reads as TGTGCCAGTAGCTCCGGCCTGGGGGCAGAGACCCAGTACTTC.

The rearrangement uses TRBV30 and TRBJ1-1; TRBD1 agrees at 7 bases. Germline V gene data show CDR1 as GTSNPN and CDR2 as SVGIG (reference sequence). Losses at the gene ends were 3 bases for V and 4 bases for J; bases not matched to a gene: 8. This CDR3 region has 14 residues. This CDR3 reads CAWSLTGFRTEAFF. The CDR3 DNA reads as TGTGCCTGGAGCCTGACAGGGTTTCGCACTGAAGCTTTCTTT.

V and J are TRBV9 and TRBJ1-2, with 8 bases matching TRBD1. The V and J ends lost 1 base and 2 bases, in that order; junction bases with no gene match: 4. The CDR3 extends over 15 amino acids. Germline-derived CDR1 and CDR2 are SGDLS and YYNGEE. CDR3 sequence: CASSVTGQGNYGYTF. The CDR3 DNA reads as TGTGCCAGCAGCGTAACTGGACAGGGCAACTATGGCTACACCTTC. Together with reference TRBV9 and TRBJ1-2, the CDR3 gives the full variable domain: DSGVTQTPKHLITATGQRVTLRCSPRSGDLSVYWYQQSLDQGLQFLIQYYNGEERAKGNILERFSAQQFPDLHSELNLSSLELGDSALYFCASSVTGQGNYGYTFGSGTRLTVV.

The chain employs TRBV7-3 and TRBJ1-1, with no clear D. CDR1 SGHTA and CDR2 FQGTGA come from the germline V gene. V was cut by 1 base and J by 0 bases, with 6 bases left in between. This CDR3 comprises 14 residues. The CDR3 nucleotides read TGTGCCAGCAGCTTAAACAGAGTGAACACTGAAGCTTTCTTT. It is translated as CASSLNRVNTEAFF.